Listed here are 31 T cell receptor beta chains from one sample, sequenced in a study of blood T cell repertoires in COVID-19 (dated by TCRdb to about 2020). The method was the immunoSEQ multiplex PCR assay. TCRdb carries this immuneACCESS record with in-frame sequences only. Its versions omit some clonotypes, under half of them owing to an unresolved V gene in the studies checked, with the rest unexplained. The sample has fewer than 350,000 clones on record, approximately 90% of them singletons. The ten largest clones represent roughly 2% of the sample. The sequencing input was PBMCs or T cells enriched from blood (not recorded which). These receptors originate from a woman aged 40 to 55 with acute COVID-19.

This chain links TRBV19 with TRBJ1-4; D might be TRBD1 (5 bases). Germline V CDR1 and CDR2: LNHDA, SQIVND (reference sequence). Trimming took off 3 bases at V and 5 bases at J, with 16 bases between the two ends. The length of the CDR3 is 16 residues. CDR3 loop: CASSIGPGRGNEKLFF. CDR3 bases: TGTGCCAGTAGTATTGGCCCGGGACGGGGGAATGAAAAACTGTTTTTT. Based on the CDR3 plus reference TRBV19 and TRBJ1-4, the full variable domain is DGGITQSPKYLFRKEGQNVTLSCEQNLNHDAMYWYRQDPGQGLRLIYYSQIVNDFQKGDIAEGYSVSREKKESFPLTVTSAQKNPTAFYLCASSIGPGRGNEKLFFGSGTQLSVL.

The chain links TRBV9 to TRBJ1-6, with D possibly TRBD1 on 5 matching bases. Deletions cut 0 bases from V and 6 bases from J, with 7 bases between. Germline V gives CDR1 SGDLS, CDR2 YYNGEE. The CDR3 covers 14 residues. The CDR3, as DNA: TGTGCCAGCAGCGTAGCCAGGGCTAATTCACCCCTCCACTTT. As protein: CASSVARANSPLHF. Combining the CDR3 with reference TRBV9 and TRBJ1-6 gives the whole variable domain DSGVTQTPKHLITATGQRVTLRCSPRSGDLSVYWYQQSLDQGLQFLIQYYNGEERAKGNILERFSAQQFPDLHSELNLSSLELGDSALYFCASSVARANSPLHFGNGTRLTVT.

The CDR3 spells CASSGGLAPDTQYF. Here the CDR3 DNA reads TGTGCCAGCAGCGGAGGACTAGCCCCAGATACGCAGTATTTT. The chain is built from TRBV9 and TRBJ2-3; 8 bases are a match to TRBD2. The trim removed 3 bases at V and 4 bases at J, leaving 4 bases unmatched. The CDR3 totals 14 residues. Per the germline V gene, CDR1 is SGDLS and CDR2 is YYNGEE.

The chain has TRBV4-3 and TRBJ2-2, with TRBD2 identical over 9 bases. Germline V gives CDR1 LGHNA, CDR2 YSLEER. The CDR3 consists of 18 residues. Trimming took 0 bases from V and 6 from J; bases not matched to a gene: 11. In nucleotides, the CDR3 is TGCGCCAGCAGCCAAGATTTGAGGGCTAGCGGGATATCCGGGGAGCTGTTTTTT. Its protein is CASSQDLRASGISGELFF.

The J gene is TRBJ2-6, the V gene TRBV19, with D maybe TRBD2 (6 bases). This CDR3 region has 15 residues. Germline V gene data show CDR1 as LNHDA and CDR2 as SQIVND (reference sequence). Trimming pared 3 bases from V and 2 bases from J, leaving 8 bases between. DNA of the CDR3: TGTGCCAGTAGTATGGGGGGAGCTGGGGCCAACGTCCTGACTTTC. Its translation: CASSMGGAGANVLTF.

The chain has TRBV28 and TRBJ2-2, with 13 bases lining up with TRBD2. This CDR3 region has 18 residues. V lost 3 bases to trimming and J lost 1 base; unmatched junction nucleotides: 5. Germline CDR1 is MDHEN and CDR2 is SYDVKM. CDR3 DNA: TGTGCCAGCAGTTTCGGGGGACTAGCGGGGAGGAACACCGGGGAGCTGTTTTTT. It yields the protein CASSFGGLAGRNTGELFF.

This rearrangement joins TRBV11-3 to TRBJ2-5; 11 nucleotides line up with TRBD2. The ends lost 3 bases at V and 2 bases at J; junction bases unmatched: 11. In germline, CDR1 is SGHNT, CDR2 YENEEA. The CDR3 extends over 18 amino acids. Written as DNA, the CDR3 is TGTGCCAGCAGCTTTTCACTAGCGGGAGTAAAATGGCAAGAGACCCAGTACTTC. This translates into CASSFSLAGVKWQETQYF.

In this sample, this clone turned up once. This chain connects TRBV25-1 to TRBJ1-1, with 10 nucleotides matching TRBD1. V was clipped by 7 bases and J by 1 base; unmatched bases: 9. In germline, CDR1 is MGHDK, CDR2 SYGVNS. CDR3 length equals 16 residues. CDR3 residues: CASTSGQGMENTEAFF. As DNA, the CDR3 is TGTGCCAGCACCTCGGGACAGGGGATGGAGAACACTGAAGCTTTCTTT.

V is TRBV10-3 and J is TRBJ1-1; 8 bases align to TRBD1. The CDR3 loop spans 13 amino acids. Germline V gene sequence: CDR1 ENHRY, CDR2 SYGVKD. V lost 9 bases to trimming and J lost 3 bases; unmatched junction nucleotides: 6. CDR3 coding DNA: TGTGCCATTTCCCAGGGGGCGGACACTGAAGCTTTCTTT. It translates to CAISQGADTEAFF.

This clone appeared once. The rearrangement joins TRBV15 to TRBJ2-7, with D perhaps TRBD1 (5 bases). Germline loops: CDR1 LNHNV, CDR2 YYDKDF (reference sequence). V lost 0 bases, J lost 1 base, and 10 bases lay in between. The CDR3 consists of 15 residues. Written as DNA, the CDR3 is TGTGCCACCAGCAGAGATAGGGGCCTGTCCTACGAGCAGTACTTC. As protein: CATSRDRGLSYEQYF. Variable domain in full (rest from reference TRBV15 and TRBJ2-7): DAMVIQNPRYQVTQFGKPVTLSCSQTLNHNVMYWYQQKSSQAPKLLFHYYDKDFNNEADTPDNFQSRRPNTSFCFLDIRSPGLGDTAMYLCATSRDRGLSYEQYFGPGTRLTVT.

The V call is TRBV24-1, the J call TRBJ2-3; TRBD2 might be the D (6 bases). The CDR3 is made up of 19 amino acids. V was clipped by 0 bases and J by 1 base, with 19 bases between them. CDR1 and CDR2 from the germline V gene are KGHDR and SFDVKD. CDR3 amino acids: CATSDLQAGGRRGTDTQYF. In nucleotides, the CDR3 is TGTGCCACCAGTGATTTGCAAGCGGGCGGGCGAAGGGGCACAGATACGCAGTATTTT.

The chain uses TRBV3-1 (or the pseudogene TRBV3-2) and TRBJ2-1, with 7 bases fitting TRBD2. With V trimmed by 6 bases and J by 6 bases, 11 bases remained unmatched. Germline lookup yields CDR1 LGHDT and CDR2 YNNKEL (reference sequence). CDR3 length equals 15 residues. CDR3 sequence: CASRHKSGISNEQFF. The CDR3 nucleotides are TGTGCCAGCAGGCATAAAAGCGGGATATCCAATGAGCAGTTCTTC.

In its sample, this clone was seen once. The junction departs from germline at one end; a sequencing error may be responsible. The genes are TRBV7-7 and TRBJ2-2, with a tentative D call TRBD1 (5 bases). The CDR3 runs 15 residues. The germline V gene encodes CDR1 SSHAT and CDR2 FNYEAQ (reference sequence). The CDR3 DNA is TGTGCTAGCAGCCCGACAGCGACGAACACCGGGGAGCTGTTTTTT. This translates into CASSPTATNTGELFF.

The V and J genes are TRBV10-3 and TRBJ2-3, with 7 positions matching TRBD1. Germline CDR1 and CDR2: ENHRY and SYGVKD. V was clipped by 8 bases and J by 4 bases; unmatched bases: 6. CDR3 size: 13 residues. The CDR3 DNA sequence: TGTGCCATCGCACAGGGGCTCGCAGATACGCAGTATTTT. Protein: CAIAQGLADTQYF.

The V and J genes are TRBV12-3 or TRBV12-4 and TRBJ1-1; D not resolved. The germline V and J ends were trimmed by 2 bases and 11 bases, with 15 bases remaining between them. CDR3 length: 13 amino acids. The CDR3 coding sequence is TGTGCCAGCAGTTTATTCGGCAGAGGGCGGGCTTTCTTT. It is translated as CASSLFGRGRAFF.

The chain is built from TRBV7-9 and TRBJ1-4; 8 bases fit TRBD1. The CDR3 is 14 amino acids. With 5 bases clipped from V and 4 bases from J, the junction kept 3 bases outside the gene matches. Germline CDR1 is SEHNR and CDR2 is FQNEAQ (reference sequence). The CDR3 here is CASSLDRVNEKLFF. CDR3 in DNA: TGTGCCAGCAGCCTGGACAGGGTTAATGAAAAACTGTTTTTT.

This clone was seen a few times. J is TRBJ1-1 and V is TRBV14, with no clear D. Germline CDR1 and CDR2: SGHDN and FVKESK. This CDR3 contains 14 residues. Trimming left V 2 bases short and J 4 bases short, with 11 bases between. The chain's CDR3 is CASSQSLLSTEAFF. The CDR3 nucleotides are TGTGCCAGCAGCCAATCACTCCTCTCCACTGAAGCTTTCTTT. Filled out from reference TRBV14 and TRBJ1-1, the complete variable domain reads EAGVTQFPSHSVIEKGQTVTLRCDPISGHDNLYWYRRVMGKEIKFLLHFVKESKQDESGMPNNRFLAERTGGTYSTLKVQPAELEDSGVYFCASSQSLLSTEAFFGQGTRLTVV.

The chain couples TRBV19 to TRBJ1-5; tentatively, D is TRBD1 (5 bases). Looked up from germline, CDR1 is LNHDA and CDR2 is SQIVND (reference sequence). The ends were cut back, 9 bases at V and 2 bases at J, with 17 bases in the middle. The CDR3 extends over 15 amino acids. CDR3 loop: CASTWVGRGNQPQHF. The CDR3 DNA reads TGTGCCAGCACTTGGGTAGGCAGGGGCAATCAGCCCCAGCATTTT. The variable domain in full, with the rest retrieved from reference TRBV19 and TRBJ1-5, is DGGITQSPKYLFRKEGQNVTLSCEQNLNHDAMYWYRQDPGQGLRLIYYSQIVNDFQKGDIAEGYSVSREKKESFPLTVTSAQKNPTAFYLCASTWVGRGNQPQHFGDGTRLSIL.

The CDR3 coding sequence is TGTGCCAGTAGCACCGGGACAGGGGGCTACGAGCAGTACTTC. Its protein is CASSTGTGGYEQYF. The chain joins TRBV19 to TRBJ2-7, with 11 bases matching TRBD1. The ends lost 6 bases at V and 3 bases at J; junction bases unmatched: 4. Germline CDR1 is LNHDA and CDR2 is SQIVND (reference sequence). The CDR3 extends over 14 amino acids.

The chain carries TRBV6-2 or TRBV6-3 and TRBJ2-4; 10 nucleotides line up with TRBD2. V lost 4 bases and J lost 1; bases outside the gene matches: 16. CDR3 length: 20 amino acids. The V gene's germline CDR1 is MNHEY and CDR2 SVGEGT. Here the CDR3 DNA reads TGTGCCAGCAGTTCTCCCTTCCCTAGCGGGAGTGGTATTGCCAAAAACATTCAGTACTTC. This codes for CASSSPFPSGSGIAKNIQYF.

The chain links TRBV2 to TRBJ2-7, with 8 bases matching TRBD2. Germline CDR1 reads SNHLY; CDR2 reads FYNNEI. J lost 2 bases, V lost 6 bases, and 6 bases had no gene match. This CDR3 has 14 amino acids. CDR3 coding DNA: TGTGCCAGCAGACCTAGCGGGTCCCCCTACGAGCAGTACTTC. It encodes CASRPSGSPYEQYF.

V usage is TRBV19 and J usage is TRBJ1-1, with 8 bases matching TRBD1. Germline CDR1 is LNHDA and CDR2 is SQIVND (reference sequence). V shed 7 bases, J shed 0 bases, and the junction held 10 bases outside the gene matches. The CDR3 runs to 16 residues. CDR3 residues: CASTGQGRIMNTEAFF. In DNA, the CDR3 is TGTGCCAGTACCGGACAGGGACGGATCATGAACACTGAAGCTTTCTTT.

CDR3 protein: CASSPTIRLAGNQETQYF. The CDR3 nucleotides read TGTGCCAGCTCACCCACGATTCGACTAGCGGGGAACCAAGAGACCCAGTACTTC. The J gene is TRBJ2-5, the V gene TRBV18, with TRBD2 identical over 11 bases. Germline CDR1 is KGHSH and CDR2 is LQKENI. The CDR3 runs 18 residues. With 3 bases clipped from V and 0 bases from J, the junction kept 9 bases outside the gene matches.

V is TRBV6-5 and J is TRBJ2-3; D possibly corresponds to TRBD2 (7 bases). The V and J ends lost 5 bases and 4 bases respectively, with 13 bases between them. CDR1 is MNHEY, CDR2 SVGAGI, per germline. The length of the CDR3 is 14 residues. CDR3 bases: TGTGCCAGCAGTAAGGGGAGGGGGGCAGATACGCAGTATTTT. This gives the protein CASSKGRGADTQYF.

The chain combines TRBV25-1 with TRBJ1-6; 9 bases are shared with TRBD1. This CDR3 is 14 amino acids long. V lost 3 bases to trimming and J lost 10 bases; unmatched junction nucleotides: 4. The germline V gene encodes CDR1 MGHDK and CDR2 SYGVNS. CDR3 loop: CASSDDRGGSPLHF. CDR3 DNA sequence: TGTGCCAGCAGTGATGACAGGGGGGGATCACCCCTCCACTTT.

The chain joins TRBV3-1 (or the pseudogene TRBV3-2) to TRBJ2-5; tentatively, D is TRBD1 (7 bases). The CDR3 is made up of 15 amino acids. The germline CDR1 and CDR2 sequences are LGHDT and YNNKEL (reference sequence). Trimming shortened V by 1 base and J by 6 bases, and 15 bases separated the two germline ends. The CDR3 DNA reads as TGTGCCAGCAGCCAAGGGGGACTGGACAGGAAGACCCAGTACTTC. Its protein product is CASSQGGLDRKTQYF.

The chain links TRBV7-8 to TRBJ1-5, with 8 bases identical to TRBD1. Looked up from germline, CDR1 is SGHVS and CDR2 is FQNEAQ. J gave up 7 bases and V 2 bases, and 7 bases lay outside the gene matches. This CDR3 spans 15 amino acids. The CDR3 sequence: CASSLRGTGGQPQHF. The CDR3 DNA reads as TGTGCCAGCAGCTTAAGGGGGACAGGTGGCCAGCCCCAGCATTTT. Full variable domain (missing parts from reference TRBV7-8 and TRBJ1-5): GAGVSQSPRYKVAKRGQDVALRCDPISGHVSLFWYQQALGQGPEFLTYFQNEAQLDKSGLPSDRFFAERPEGSVSTLKIQRTQQEDSAVYLCASSLRGTGGQPQHFGDGTRLSIL.

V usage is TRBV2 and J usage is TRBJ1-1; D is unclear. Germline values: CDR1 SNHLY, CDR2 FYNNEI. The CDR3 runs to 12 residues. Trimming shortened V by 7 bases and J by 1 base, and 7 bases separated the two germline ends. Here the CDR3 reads CASTEANTEAFF. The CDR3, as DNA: TGTGCCAGCACTGAGGCGAACACTGAAGCTTTCTTT.

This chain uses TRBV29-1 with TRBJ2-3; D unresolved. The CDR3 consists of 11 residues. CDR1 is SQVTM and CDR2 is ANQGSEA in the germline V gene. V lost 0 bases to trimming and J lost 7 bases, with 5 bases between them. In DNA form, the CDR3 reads TGCAGCGTTGAAGAGGGCTATACGCAGTATTTT. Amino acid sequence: CSVEEGYTQYF.

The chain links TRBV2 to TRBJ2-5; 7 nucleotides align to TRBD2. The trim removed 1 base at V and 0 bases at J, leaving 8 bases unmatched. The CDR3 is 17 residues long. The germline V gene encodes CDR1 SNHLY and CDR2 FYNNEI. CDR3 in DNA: TGTGCCAGCAGTGAAGGGGGGACTATTCCGTACCAAGAGACCCAGTACTTC. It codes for CASSEGGTIPYQETQYF.

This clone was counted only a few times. The CDR3 protein is CASSLDASGGFRGQYF. The CDR3, as DNA: TGCGCCAGCAGCTTGGACGCTAGCGGGGGGTTTAGGGGGCAGTATTTT. V usage is TRBV5-1 and J usage is TRBJ2-3; TRBD2 aligns across 11 bases. The V gene's germline CDR1 is SGHRS and CDR2 YFSETQ. This CDR3 is built from 16 residues. V was pared by 0 bases and J by 11 bases, with 11 bases of the junction left unmatched. Supplemented by reference TRBV5-1 and TRBJ2-3, the full variable domain reads KAGVTQTPRYLIKTRGQQVTLSCSPISGHRSVSWYQQTPGQGLQFLFEYFSETQRNKGNFPGRFSGRQFSNSRSEMNVSTLELGDSALYLCASSLDASGGFRGQYFGPGTRLTVL.